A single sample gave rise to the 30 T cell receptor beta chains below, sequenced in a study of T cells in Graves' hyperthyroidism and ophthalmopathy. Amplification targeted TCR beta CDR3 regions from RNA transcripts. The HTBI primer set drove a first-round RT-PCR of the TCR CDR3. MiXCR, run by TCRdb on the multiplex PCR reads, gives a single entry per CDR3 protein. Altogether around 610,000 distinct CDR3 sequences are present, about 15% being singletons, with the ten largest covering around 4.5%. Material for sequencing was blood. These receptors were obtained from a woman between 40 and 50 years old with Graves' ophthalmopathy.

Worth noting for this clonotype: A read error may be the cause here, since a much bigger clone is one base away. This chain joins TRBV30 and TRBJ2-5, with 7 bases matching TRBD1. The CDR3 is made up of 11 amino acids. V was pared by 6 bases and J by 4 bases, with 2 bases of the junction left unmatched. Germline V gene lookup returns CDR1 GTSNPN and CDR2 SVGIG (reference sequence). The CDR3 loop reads CACPGGETQYF. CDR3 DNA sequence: TGTGCCTGCCCAGGGGGAGAGACCCAGTACTTC.

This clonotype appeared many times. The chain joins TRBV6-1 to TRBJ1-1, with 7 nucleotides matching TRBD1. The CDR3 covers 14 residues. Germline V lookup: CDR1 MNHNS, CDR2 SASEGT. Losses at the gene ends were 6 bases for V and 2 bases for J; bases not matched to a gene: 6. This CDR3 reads CASRTGSRNTEAFF. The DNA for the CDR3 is TGTGCCAGCAGGACAGGGAGTCGAAACACTGAAGCTTTCTTT.

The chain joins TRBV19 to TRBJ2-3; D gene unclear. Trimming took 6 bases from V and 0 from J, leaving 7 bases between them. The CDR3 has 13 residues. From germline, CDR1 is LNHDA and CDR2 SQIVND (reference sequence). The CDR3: CASRPRSTDTQYF. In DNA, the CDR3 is TGTGCCAGTAGGCCTCGAAGCACAGATACGCAGTATTTT.

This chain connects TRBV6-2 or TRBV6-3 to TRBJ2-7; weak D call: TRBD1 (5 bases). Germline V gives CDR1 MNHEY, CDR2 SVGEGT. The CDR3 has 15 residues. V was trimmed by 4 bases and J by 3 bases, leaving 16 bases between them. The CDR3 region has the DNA TGTGCCAGCAGTTCCCCACCAAGAGACAGCTACGAGCAGTACTTC. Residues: CASSSPPRDSYEQYF.

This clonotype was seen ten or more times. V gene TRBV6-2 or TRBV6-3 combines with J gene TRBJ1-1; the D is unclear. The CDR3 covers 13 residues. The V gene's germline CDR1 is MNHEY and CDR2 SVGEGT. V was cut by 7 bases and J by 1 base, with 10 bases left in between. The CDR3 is CASINWGNTEAFF. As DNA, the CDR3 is TGTGCCAGCATCAACTGGGGGAACACTGAAGCTTTCTTT.

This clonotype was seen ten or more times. CDR3 region: CASSMQGPGELFF. The CDR3 coding sequence is TGTGCCAGTAGTATGCAGGGACCCGGGGAGCTGTTTTTT. The V and J genes are TRBV19 and TRBJ2-2; TRBD1 or TRBD2 may be the D gene (5 bases each). V was trimmed by 3 bases and J by 6 bases, leaving 8 bases between them. The germline V gene has CDR1 LNHDA and CDR2 SQIVND (reference sequence). The CDR3 loop spans 13 amino acids.

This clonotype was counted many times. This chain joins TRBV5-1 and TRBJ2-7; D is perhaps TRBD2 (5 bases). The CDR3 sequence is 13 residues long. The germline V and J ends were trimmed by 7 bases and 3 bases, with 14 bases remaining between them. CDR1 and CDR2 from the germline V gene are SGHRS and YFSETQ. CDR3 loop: CASGRNRDYEQYF. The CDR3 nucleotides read TGCGCCAGCGGGCGTAACCGGGACTACGAGCAGTACTTC.

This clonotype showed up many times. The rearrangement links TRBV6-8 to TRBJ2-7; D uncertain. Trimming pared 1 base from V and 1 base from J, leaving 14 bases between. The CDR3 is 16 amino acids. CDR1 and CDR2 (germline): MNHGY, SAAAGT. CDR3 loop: CASSYCVRPRSYEQYF. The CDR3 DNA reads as TGTGCCAGCAGTTACTGTGTGAGACCCAGATCCTACGAGCAGTACTTC.

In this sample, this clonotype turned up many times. CDR3 nucleotide sequence: TGTGCCAGCAGCGGACACCTTGGCCCTGAAGCTTTCTTT. It codes for CASSGHLGPEAFF. The chain has TRBV28 and TRBJ1-1; TRBD1 might be the D (5 bases). CDR1 MDHEN and CDR2 SYDVKM come from the germline V gene. CDR3 length: 13 amino acids. V dropped 6 bases and J dropped 6 bases, with 14 bases sitting between them.

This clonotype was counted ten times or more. CDR3 sequence reads: CASRVTSPYEQYF. Here the CDR3 DNA reads TGTGCCAGCAGGGTTACATCCCCCTACGAGCAGTACTTC. The gene calls are TRBV6-1 and TRBJ2-7; D is uncertain. V was shortened by 6 bases and J by 2 bases, with 11 bases between the two germline ends. Germline values: CDR1 MNHNS, CDR2 SASEGT. The CDR3 consists of 13 residues.

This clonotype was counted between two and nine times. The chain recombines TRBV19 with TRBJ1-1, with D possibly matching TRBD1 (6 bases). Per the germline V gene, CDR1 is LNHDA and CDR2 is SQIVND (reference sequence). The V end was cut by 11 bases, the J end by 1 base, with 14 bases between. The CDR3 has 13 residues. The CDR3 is CAVRGARNTEAFF. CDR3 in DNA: TGTGCCGTAAGGGGGGCCCGGAACACTGAAGCTTTCTTT. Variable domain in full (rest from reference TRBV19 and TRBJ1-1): DGGITQSPKYLFRKEGQNVTLSCEQNLNHDAMYWYRQDPGQGLRLIYYSQIVNDFQKGDIAEGYSVSREKKESFPLTVTSAQKNPTAFYLCAVRGARNTEAFFGQGTRLTVV.

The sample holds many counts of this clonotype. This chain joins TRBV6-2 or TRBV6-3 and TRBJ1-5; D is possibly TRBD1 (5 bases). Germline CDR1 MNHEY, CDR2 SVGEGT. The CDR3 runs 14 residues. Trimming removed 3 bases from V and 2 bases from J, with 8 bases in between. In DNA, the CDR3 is TGTGCCAGCAGTTATACCAGGGGCAATCAGCCCCAGCATTTT. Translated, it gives CASSYTRGNQPQHF.

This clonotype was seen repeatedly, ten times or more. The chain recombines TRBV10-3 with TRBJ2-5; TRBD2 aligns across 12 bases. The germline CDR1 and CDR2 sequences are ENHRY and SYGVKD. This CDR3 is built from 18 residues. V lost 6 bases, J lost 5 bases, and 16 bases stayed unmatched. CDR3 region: CAIRGTSGSTDYKETQYF. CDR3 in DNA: TGTGCCATCAGAGGGACTAGCGGGTCTACGGATTATAAGGAGACCCAGTACTTC.

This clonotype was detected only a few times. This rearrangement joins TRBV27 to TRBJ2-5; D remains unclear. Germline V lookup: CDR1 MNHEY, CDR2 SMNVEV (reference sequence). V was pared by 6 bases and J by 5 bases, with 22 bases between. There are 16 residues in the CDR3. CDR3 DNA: TGTGCCAGCAGCCCCAGTCTTCGATTCTCAACGGAGACCCAGTACTTC. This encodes CASSPSLRFSTETQYF.

This CDR3 reads CASTEEGAGTEAFF. CDR3 in DNA: TGTGCCAGCACCGAGGAAGGGGCGGGCACTGAAGCTTTCTTT. This chain connects TRBV6-1 to TRBJ1-1; D is possibly TRBD1 (5 bases). Germline values: CDR1 MNHNS, CDR2 SASEGT. The V gene lost 7 bases and the J gene lost 4 bases, with 16 bases spanning the gap. The CDR3 totals 14 residues.

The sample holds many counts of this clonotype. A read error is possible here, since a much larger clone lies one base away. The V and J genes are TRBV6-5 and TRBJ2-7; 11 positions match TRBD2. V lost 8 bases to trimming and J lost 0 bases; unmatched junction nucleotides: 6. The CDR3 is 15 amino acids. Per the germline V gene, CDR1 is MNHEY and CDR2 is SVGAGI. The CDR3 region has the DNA TGTGCCAGCCGTTTGGGGACTAGCGGCTCCTACGAGCAGTACTTC. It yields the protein CASRLGTSGSYEQYF.

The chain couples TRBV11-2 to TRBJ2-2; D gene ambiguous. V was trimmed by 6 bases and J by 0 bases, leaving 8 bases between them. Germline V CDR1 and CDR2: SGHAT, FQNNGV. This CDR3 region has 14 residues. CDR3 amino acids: CASRLPANTGELFF. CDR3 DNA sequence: TGTGCCAGCAGATTGCCAGCGAACACCGGGGAGCTGTTTTTT.

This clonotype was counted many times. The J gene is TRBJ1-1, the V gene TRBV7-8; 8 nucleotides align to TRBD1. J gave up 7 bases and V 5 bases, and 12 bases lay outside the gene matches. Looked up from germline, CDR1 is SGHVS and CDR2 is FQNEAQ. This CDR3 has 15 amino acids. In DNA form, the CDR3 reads TGTGCCAGCAGCCAACCCAGGGGGCGTAAGGATGAAGCTTTCTTT. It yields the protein CASSQPRGRKDEAFF. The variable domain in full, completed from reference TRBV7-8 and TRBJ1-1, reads GAGVSQSPRYKVAKRGQDVALRCDPISGHVSLFWYQQALGQGPEFLTYFQNEAQLDKSGLPSDRFFAERPEGSVSTLKIQRTQQEDSAVYLCASSQPRGRKDEAFFGQGTRLTVV.

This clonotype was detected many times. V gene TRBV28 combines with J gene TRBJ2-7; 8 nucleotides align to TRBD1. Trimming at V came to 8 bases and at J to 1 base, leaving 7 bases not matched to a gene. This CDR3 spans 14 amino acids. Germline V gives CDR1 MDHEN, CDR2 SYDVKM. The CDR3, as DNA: TGTGCCAGCTCCAGGACAGGGTGGTCCTACGAGCAGTACTTC. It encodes CASSRTGWSYEQYF.

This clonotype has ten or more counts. The CDR3 bases are TGTGTCTACCTCCGGGACGGCGGTTTCTACACCTTC. This gives the protein CVYLRDGGFYTF. The rearrangement links TRBV30 to TRBJ1-2; a weak D match, TRBD1 (5 bases). CDR1 and CDR2 (germline): GTSNPN, SVGIG (reference sequence). The CDR3 length is 12 residues.

CDR3 sequence reads: CASSSNGFMNTEAFF. CDR3 coding DNA: TGCGCCAGCAGCTCCAACGGTTTTATGAACACTGAAGCTTTCTTT. The chain couples TRBV5-1 to TRBJ1-1; no definite D call. Germline CDR1 and CDR2: SGHRS and YFSETQ. CDR3 length equals 15 residues. Trimming pared 3 bases from V and 0 bases from J, leaving 12 bases between.

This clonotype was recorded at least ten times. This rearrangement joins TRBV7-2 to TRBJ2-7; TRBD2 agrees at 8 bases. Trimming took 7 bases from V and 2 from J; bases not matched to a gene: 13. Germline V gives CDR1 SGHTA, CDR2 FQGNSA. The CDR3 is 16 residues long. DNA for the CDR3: TGTGCCAGCAACTTGAGGGGTCCGGGAGGGCCCTACGAGCAGTACTTC. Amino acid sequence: CASNLRGPGGPYEQYF.

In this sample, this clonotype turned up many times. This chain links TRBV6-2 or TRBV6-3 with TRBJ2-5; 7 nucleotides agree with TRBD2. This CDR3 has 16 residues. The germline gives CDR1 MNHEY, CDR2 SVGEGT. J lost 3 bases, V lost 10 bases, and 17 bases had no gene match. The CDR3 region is CATKEGWRERKETQYF. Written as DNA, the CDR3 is TGTGCCACCAAAGAGGGGTGGCGGGAGCGCAAAGAGACCCAGTACTTC.

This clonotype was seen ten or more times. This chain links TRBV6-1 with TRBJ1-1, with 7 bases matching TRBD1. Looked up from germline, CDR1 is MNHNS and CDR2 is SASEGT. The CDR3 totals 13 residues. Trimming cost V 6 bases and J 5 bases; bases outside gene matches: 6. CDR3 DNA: TGTGCCAGCAGAGACAGGGTCAGGACTGAAGCTTTCTTT. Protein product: CASRDRVRTEAFF.

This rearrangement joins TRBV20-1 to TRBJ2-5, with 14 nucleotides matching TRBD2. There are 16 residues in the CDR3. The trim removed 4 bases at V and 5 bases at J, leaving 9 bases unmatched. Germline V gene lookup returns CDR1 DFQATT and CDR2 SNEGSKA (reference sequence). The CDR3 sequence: CSANLPTSGRVETQYF. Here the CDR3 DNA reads TGCAGTGCTAACCTCCCGACTAGCGGGAGGGTTGAGACCCAGTACTTC.

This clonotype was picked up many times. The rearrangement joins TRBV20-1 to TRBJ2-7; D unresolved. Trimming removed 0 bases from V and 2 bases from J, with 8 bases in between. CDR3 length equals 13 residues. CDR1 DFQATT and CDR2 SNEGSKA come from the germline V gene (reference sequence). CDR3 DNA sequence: TGCAGTGCTAGAGATCCCCTGACCTACGAGCAGTACTTC. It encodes CSARDPLTYEQYF.

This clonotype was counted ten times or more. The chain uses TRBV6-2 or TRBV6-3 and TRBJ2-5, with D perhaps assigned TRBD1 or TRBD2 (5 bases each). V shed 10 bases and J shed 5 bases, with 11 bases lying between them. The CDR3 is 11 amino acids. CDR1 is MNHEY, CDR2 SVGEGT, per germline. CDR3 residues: CATGTWETQYF. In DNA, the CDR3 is TGTGCCACCGGGACGTGGGAGACCCAGTACTTC.

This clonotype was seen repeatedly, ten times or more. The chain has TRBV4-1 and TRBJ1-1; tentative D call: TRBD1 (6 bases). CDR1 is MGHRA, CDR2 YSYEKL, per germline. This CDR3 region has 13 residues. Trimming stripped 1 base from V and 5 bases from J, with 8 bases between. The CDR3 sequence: CASSQGQATEAFF. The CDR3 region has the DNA TGCGCCAGCAGCCAAGGACAGGCGACTGAAGCTTTCTTT.

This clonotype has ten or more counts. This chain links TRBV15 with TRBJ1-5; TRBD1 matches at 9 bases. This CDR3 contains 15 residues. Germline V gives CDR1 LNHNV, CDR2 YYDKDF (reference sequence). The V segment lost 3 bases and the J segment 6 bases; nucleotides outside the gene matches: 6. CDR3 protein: CATSSRDRASQPQHF. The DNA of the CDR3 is TGTGCCACCAGCAGCCGGGACAGGGCGAGTCAGCCCCAGCATTTT. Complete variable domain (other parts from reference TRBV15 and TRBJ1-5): DAMVIQNPRYQVTQFGKPVTLSCSQTLNHNVMYWYQQKSSQAPKLLFHYYDKDFNNEADTPDNFQSRRPNTSFCFLDIRSPGLGDTAMYLCATSSRDRASQPQHFGDGTRLSIL.

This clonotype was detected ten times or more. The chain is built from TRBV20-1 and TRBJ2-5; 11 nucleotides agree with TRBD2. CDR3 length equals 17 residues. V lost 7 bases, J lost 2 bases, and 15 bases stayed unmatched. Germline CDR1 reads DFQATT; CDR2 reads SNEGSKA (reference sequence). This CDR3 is CSVISGRETSFQETQYF. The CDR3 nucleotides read TGCAGTGTGATTAGCGGGAGGGAAACAAGCTTTCAAGAGACCCAGTACTTC.